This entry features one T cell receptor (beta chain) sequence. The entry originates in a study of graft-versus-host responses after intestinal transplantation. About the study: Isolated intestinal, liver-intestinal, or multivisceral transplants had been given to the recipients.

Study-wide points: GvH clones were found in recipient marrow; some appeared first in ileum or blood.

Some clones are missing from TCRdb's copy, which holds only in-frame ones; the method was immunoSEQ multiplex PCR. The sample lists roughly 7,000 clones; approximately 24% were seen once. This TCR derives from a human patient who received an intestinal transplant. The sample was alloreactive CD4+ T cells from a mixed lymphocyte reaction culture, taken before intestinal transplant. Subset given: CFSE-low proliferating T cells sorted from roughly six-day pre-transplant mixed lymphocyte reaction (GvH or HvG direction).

CDR3 nucleotides: TGTGCCAGCGTAACGGGGACTAGCGAAAAGCAGTACTTC. It codes for CASVTGTSEKQYF. V gene TRBV6-1 combines with J gene TRBJ2-7, with 10 bases that match TRBD2. Trimming cost V 8 bases and J 8 bases; bases outside gene matches: 9. Germline V gives CDR1 MNHNS, CDR2 SASEGT. This CDR3 spans 13 amino acids.